The T cell receptor (beta chain) described here comes from a study of chemoradiotherapy in HPV16-positive cancers. Germline-derived CDR1 and CDR2 are SQVTM and ANQGSEA. CDR3 length equals 12 residues. Some clones are missing from TCRdb's copy, which holds only in-frame ones; the method was immunoSEQ multiplex PCR. Of about 35,000 clones listed, roughly 90% are singletons. The study's findings and limits: For HPV16-positive patients, expanding HPV-responsive T cells associated with longer recurrence-free survival. Non-HPV-specific T cells did not expand in tumors during treatment, whereas candidate HPV-specific clones and E7-related motifs did. The functional HPV-specific definition rests on just two HPV16-positive patients.

Over chemoradiotherapy, repertoires were sampled more than once. For this clone: Its antigen is unidentified. At one boundary the junction diverges from the germline segment, which might be a read error.

This rearrangement joins TRBV29-1 to TRBJ2-5, with TRBD1 as a possible D gene (6 bases). This TCR came from a human donor with HPV-associated anogenital cancer. The sample here was blood, taken from a patient who underwent chemoradiotherapy. The chain's CDR3 is CSVEADGSGEYF. In DNA form, the CDR3 reads TGCAGCGTGGAAGCCGATGGCTCAGGGGAGTACTTC.